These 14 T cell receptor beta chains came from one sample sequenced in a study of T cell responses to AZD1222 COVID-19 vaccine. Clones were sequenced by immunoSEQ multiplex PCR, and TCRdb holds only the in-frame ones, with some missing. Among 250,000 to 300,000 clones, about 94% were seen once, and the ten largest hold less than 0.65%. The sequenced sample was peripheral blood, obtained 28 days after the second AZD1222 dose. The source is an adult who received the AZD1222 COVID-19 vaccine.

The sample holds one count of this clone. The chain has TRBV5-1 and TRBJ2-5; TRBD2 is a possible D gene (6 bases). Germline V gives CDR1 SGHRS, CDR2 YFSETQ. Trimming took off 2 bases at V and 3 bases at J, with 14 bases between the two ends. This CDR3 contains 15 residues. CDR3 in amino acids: CASSLRGGEEETQYF. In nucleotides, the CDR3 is TGCGCCAGCAGCTTACGCGGCGGGGAAGAAGAGACCCAGTACTTC.

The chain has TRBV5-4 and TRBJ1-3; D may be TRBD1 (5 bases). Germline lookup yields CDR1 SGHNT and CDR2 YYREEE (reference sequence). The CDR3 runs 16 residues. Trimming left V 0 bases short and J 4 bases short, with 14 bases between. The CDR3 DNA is TGTGCCAGCAGCTTGGATGGGGGAGTCCTCGGAAACACCATATATTTT. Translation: CASSLDGGVLGNTIYF.

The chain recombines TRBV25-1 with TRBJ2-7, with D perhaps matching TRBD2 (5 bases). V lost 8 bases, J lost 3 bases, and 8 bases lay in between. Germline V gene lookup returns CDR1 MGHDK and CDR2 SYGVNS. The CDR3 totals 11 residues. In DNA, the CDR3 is TGTGCCAGCTCCCGGGGCTACGAGCAGTACTTC. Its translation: CASSRGYEQYF.

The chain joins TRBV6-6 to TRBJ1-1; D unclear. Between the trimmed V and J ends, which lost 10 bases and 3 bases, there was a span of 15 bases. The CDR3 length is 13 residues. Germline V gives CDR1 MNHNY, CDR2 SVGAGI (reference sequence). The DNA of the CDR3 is TGTGCCACCCTCCCGATCCGGGACACTGAAGCTTTCTTT. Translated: CATLPIRDTEAFF.

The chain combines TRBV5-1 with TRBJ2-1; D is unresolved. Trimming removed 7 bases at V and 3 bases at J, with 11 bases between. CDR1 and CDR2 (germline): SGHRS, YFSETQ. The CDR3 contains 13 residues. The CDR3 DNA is TGCGCCAGCTTCAACACCGGCTACAATGAGCAGTTCTTC. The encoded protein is CASFNTGYNEQFF.

The CDR3 DNA follows: TGCGCCAGCAGCTCTAGGGTTGGCTATGGCTACACCTTC. It yields the protein CASSSRVGYGYTF. The chain recombines TRBV5-1 with TRBJ1-2; D is uncertain. V lost 3 bases and J 4 bases, leaving 10 bases between the germline ends. The CDR3 length is 13 residues. CDR1 and CDR2 from the germline V gene are SGHRS and YFSETQ.

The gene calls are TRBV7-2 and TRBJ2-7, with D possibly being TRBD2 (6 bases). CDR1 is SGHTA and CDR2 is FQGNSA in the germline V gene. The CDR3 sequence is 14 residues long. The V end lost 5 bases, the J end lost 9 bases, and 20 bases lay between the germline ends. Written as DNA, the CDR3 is TGTGCCAGCAGCCCCCAGCGGGCCGGCGGAAGGCAGTACTTC. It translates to CASSPQRAGGRQYF.

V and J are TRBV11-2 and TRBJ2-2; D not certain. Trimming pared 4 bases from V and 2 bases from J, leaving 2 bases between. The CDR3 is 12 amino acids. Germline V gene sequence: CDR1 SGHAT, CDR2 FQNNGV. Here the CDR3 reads CASSSNTGELFF. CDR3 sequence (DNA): TGTGCCAGCAGCTCTAACACCGGGGAGCTGTTTTTT.

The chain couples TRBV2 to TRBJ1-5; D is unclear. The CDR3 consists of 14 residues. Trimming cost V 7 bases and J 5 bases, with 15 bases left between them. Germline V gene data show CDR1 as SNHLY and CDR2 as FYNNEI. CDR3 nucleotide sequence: TGTGCCAGCACCCGGGCTCCGGGCGATCAGCCCCAGCATTTT. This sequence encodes CASTRAPGDQPQHF.

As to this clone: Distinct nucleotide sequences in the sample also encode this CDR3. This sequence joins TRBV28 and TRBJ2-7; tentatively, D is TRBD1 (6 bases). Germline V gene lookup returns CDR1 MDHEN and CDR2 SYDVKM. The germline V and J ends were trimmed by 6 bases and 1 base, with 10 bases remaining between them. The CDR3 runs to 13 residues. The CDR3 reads CASRAGQSYEQYF. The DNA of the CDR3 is TGTGCCAGCAGGGCCGGACAGTCCTACGAGCAGTACTTC.

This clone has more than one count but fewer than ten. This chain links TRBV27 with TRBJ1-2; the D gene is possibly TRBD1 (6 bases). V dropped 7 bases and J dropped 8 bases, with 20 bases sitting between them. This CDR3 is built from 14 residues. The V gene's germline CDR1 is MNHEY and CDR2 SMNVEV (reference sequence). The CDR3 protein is CASNKQGNQIGYTF. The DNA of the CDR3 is TGTGCCAGCAACAAACAGGGAAATCAAATAGGCTACACCTTC.

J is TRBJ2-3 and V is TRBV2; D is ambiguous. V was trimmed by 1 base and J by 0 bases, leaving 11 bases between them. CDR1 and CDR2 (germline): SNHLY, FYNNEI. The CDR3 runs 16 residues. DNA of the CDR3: TGTGCCAGCAGTGAAGGAGGTTCACCTAGCACAGATACGCAGTATTTT. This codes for CASSEGGSPSTDTQYF.

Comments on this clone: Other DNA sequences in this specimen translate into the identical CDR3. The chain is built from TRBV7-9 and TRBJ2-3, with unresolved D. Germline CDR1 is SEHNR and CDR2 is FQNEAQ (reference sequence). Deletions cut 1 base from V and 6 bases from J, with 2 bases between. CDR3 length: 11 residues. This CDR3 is CASSLEDTQYF. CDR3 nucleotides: TGTGCCAGCAGCTTAGAGGATACGCAGTATTTT. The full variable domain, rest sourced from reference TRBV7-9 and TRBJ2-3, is DTGVSQNPRHKITKRGQNVTFRCDPISEHNRLYWYRQTLGQGPEFLTYFQNEAQLEKSRLLSDRFSAERPKGSFSTLEIQRTEQGDSAMYLCASSLEDTQYFGPGTRLTVL.

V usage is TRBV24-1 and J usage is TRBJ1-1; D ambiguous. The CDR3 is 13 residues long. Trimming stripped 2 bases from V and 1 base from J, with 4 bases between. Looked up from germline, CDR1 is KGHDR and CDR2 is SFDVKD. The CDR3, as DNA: TGTGCCACCAGTGATTGGGGGAACACTGAAGCTTTCTTT. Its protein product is CATSDWGNTEAFF.